The sequence of this T cell receptor (beta chain) was determined in a study of Graves' ophthalmopathy and Graves' hyperthyroidism. In the case of this clonotype: Its antigen is undetermined.

Amplification of TCR beta CDR3 regions used RNA transcripts. Second-round multiplex PCR followed a first-round RT-PCR using HTBI primers. TCRdb itself ran the multiplex PCR reads through MiXCR, one entry per CDR3 protein. The profile shows almost 750,000 distinct CDR3 sequences, around 40% of them singletons. Notes on the study in general: It was with around 67% sensitivity and just under 75% specificity that the model predicted ophthalmopathy progression.

In donors with ophthalmopathy, activity was moderate-to-severe, with CAS ≥3, NOSPECS ≥4 and duration under 3 months. In this cohort, patients with other autoimmune diseases, uncontrolled infections, pregnancy or lactation were excluded. It was on clinical symptoms, serum thyroxine, TRAb, thyroid ultrasound and orbital computed tomography that diagnosis relied. The TCR originated in an adult man with Graves' ophthalmopathy. The sample taken for sequencing was peripheral blood.

In DNA, the CDR3 is TGCAGCGTCGCCCCGGACGGACCCGGAAAGACCCAGCATTTT. Translated: CSVAPDGPGKTQHF. The chain joins TRBV29-1 to TRBJ1-5, with D unresolved. The germline V gene encodes CDR1 SQVTM and CDR2 ANQGSEA. The CDR3 sequence is 14 residues long. Trimming removed 6 bases from V and 11 bases from J, with 23 bases in between. Drawing the rest from reference TRBV29-1 and TRBJ1-5, the complete variable domain is SAVISQKPSRDICQRGTSLTIQCQVDSQVTMMFWYRQQPGQSLTLIATANQGSEATYESGFVIDKFPISRPNLTFSTLTVSNMSPEDSSIYLCSVAPDGPGKTQHFGDGTRLSIL.